This T cell receptor beta chain was observed in a study of CD8+ T cells in alopecia areata. Treatment described: oral pan-JAK inhibitor, 5-10 mg twice daily. RNA extraction and reverse transcription yielded cDNA as sequencing template. Assay: immunoSEQ multiplex PCR; the TCRdb copy retains only in-frame clones and omits some. The sample gives 120,000 or so clones, roughly 55% of which show up once; around 5.4% is in the top ten. CDR3 length equals 13 residues. V was trimmed by 7 bases and J by 3 bases, leaving 12 bases between them. CDR1 and CDR2 (germline): MNHNS, SASEGT. This clonotype was sampled from a human donor with alopecia areata. The sequencing here drew on CD4+ T cells sorted from blood, taken at week 4, from a patient treated with tofacitinib. This chain connects TRBV6-1 to TRBJ1-1; D gene unclear. CDR3 DNA sequence: TGTGCCAGCACTTACGAGTTTGACACTGAAGCTTTCTTT. Its translation: CASTYEFDTEAFF.